This T cell receptor (beta chain) was observed in a study of Ad26.COV2.S vaccination and SARS-CoV-2 variants. Looking at the study overall: Ad26.COV2.S arm of COV1001 included the donor. Ad26.COV2.S, an intramuscular injection, was given once or twice 56 days apart. General observations from the study: Measurements of TCR breadth and depth may have given underestimates of the total T cell responses. Individuals receiving vaccine had higher spike-specific TCR breadth than placebo recipients did.

Treatment indicated: some 20 received Ad26.COV2.S at low or high dose, single or two shots; 5 received placebo; per-sample allocation not given. The samples were gathered on day 63 after the first injection of vaccine or placebo. Generated by immunoSEQ multiplex PCR, the TCRdb table keeps only in-frame clones and is missing some. The sample includes under 550,000 clones, roughly 90% of them seen just once. Turning to this clone: Its antigen is currently unknown.

V lost 7 bases and J lost 0; bases outside the gene matches: 6. This CDR3 has 15 amino acids. Germline V gives CDR1 MNHEY, CDR2 SVGAGI. Sequenced material: peripheral blood, taken in a trial of Ad26.COV2.S vaccine versus placebo. The receptor's source is a person aged 18-65 years who received the Ad26.COV2.S COVID-19 vaccine or a placebo. V and J are TRBV6-5 and TRBJ1-3; 7 bases are a match to TRBD1. CDR3 loop: CASKTGQDSGNTIYF. For the CDR3, the DNA is TGTGCCAGCAAGACTGGACAGGACTCTGGAAACACCATATATTTT.